This T cell receptor (beta chain) was retrieved from a study of blood T cell repertoires in COVID-19. Turning to the study itself: The samples span acute and convalescent COVID-19 from the United States, Italy and Spain. PBMCs, B-cell-depleted T cells, or T cells were the source of the cDNA or gDNA that made up the material.

Per the original data handling: For nucleated cells, counts were estimated from reference gene primer amplification. Profiled with immunoSEQ multiplex PCR; TCRdb holds only in-frame clones, not every one. That table gives V, J and clone size, and the DNA gave D and trimming. The sample yields approximately 58,000 clones, 85% seen once. This clone was counted a single time. This TCR was recovered from a man in his forties with active COVID-19. The sample was peripheral blood.

CDR3 loop: CASSLNQPQHF. CDR3 bases: TGTGCCAGCAGTCTTAATCAGCCCCAGCATTTT. V and J are TRBV28 and TRBJ1-5; no clear D. The CDR3 is 11 residues long. Germline loops: CDR1 MDHEN, CDR2 SYDVKM. V lost 5 bases, J lost 4 bases, and 3 bases lay in between.